The 2 T cell receptor beta chains below all came from one sample that was sequenced in a study of Ad26.COV2.S vaccination and SARS-CoV-2 variants (dated by TCRdb to the early 2020s). Libraries were constructed by the immunoSEQ multiplex PCR assay. As stored in TCRdb, this immuneACCESS dataset retains in-frame rearrangements with V and J assigned. A fraction of the clones does not appear; measured against another copy, unresolved V genes explain less than half of the discrepancy, and the remainder lacks a known reason. For this sample there are some 370,000 clones; roughly 80% appear just once. The ten largest clones take up about 7.4% of the sample. What the treatment or condition label conveys for this sample: around 19 received Ad26.COV2.S at low or high dose, single or two shots; a few received placebo; per-sample allocation not given. Repertoires of vaccine and placebo recipients were sequenced from samples taken on day 63 after the first injection.

The material was peripheral blood, obtained in a trial of Ad26.COV2.S vaccine versus placebo. These receptor sequences come from a person aged 18-65 years who received the Ad26.COV2.S COVID-19 vaccine or a placebo.

The rearrangement joins TRBV27 to TRBJ1-3, with 8 bases matching TRBD1. CDR1 and CDR2 from the germline V gene are MNHEY and SMNVEV (reference sequence). CDR3 length: 14 amino acids. V shed 8 bases and J 2 bases; nucleotides not matched to a gene: 5. For the CDR3, the DNA is TGTGCCAGCCGAGACAGGGGCGCTGGAAACACCATATATTTT. This encodes CASRDRGAGNTIYF.

This chain uses TRBV12-3 or TRBV12-4 with TRBJ1-2; D unresolved. V was cut by 3 bases and J by 6 bases, with 5 bases left in between. The CDR3 covers 11 residues. The CDR3 DNA reads TGTGCCAGCAGTTTTGGCCATGGCTACACCTTC. Its translation: CASSFGHGYTF.